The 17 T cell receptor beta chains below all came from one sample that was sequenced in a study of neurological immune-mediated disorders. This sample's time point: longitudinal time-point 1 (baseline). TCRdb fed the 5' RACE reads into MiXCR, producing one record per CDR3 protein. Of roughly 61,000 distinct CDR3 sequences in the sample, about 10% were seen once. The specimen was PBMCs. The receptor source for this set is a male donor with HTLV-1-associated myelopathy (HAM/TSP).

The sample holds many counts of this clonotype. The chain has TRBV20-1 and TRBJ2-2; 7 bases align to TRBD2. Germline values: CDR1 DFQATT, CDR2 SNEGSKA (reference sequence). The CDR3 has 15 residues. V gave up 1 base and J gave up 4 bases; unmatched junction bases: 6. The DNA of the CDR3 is TGCAGTGCTAGAGTTCCGGGACTAACCACCGGGGAGCTGTTTTTT. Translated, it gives CSARVPGLTTGELFF.

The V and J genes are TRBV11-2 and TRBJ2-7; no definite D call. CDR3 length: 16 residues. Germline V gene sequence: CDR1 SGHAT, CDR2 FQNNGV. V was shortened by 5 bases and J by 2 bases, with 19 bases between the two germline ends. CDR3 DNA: TGTGCCAGCAGCGTACCTGGAGCACGTCAGGCCTACGAGCAGTACTTC. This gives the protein CASSVPGARQAYEQYF. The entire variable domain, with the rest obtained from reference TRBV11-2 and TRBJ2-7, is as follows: EAGVAQSPRYKIIEKRQSVAFWCNPISGHATLYWYQQILGQGPKLLIQFQNNGVVDDSQLPKDRFSAERLKGVDSTLKIQPAKLEDSAVYLCASSVPGARQAYEQYFGPGTRLTVT.

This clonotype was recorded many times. The DNA of the CDR3 is TGTGCCAGCAGAGGGGGGTCGGACAGGGATTATGAAAAACTGTTTTTT. Translation: CASRGGSDRDYEKLFF. The chain joins TRBV6-6 to TRBJ1-4, with 8 nucleotides matching TRBD1. Germline CDR1 and CDR2: MNHNY and SVGAGI (reference sequence). After removal of 6 bases from V and 6 bases from J, the junction contained 12 bases not matched to a gene. The CDR3 spans 16 residues.

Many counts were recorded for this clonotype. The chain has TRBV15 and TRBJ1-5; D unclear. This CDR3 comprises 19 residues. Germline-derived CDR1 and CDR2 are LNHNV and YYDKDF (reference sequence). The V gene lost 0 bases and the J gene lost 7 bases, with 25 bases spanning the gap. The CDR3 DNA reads TGTGCCACCAGCAGAGATTTAGCTGTCGGTCAGGAAAGACCCCAGCCCCAGCATTTT. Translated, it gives CATSRDLAVGQERPQPQHF. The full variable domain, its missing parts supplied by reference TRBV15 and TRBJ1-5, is DAMVIQNPRYQVTQFGKPVTLSCSQTLNHNVMYWYQQKSSQAPKLLFHYYDKDFNNEADTPDNFQSRRPNTSFCFLDIRSPGLGDTAMYLCATSRDLAVGQERPQPQHFGDGTRLSIL.

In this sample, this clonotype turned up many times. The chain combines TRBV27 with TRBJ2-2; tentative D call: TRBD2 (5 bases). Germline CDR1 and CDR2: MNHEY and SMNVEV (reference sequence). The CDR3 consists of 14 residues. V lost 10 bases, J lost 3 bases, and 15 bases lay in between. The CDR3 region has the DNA TGTGCCACCAAAGGGAGCATGCACACCGGGGAGCTGTTTTTT. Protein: CATKGSMHTGELFF.

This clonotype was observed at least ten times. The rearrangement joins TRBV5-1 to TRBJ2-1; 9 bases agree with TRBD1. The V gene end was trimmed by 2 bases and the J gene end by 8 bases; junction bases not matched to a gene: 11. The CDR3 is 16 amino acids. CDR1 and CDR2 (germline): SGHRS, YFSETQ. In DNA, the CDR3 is TGCGCCAGCAGCTTTACGGGACAGGGAATTAAAGATGAGCAGTTCTTC. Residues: CASSFTGQGIKDEQFF.

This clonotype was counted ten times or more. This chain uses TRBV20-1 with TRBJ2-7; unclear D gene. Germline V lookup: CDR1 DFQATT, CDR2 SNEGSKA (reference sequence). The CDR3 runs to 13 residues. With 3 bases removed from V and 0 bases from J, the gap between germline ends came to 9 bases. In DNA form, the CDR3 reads TGCAGTGCTAGCCAGTATAACTCCTACGAGCAGTACTTC. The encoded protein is CSASQYNSYEQYF.

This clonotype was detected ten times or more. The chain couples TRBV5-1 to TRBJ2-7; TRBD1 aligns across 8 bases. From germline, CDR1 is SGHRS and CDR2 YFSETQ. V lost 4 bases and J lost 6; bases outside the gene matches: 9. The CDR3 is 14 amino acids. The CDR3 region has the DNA TGCGCCAGCAGCGCAGGGGGCGATCCAGCCGAGCAGTACTTC. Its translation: CASSAGGDPAEQYF.

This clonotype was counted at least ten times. The CDR3 loop is CASSLAGFDGYTF. The CDR3 nucleotides read TGTGCCAGCAGTTTAGCAGGGTTCGATGGCTACACCTTC. The chain uses TRBV12-3 or TRBV12-4 and TRBJ1-2; D uncertain. The CDR3 totals 13 residues. With 0 bases removed from V and 6 bases from J, the gap between germline ends came to 8 bases.

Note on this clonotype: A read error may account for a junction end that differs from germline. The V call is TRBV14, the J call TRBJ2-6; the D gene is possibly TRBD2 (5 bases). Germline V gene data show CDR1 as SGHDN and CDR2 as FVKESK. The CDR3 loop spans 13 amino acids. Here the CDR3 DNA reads TGTGCCAGCAAGGACTCTGGAGCCAACGACCTGACTTTC. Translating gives CASKDSGANDLTF.

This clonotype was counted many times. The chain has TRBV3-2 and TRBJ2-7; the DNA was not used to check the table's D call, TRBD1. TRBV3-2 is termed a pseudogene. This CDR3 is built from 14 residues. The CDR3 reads CASSHNDRVDEQYF. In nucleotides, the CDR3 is TGTGCCAGCAGCCACAACGACAGGGTGGACGAGCAGTACTTC.

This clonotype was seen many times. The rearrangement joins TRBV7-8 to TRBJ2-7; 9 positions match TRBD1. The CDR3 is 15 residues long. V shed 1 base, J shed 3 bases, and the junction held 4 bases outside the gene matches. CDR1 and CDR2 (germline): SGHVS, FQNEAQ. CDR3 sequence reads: CASSLEGQGLYEQYF. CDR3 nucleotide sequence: TGTGCCAGCAGCTTAGAGGGACAGGGCCTCTACGAGCAGTACTTC.

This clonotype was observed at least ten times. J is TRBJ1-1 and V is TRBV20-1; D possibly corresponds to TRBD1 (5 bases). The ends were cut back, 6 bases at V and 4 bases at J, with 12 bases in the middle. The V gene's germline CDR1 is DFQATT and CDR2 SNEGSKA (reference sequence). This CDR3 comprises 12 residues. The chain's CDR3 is CSANPGGTEAFF. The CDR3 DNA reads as TGCAGTGCCAACCCCGGGGGCACTGAAGCTTTCTTT.

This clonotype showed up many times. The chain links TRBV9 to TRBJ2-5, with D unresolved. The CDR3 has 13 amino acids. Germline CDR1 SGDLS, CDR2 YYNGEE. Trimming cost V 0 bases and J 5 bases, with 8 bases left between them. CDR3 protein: CASSVEEGETQYF. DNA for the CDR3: TGTGCCAGCAGCGTAGAGGAAGGGGAGACCCAGTACTTC.

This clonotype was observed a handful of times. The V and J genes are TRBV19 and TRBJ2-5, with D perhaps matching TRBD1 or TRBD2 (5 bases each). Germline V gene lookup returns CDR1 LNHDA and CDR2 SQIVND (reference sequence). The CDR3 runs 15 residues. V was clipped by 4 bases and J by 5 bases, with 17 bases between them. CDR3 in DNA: TGTGCCAGTAGTAACGCGGGCAGGGCTGGGGAGACCCAGTACTTC. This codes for CASSNAGRAGETQYF.

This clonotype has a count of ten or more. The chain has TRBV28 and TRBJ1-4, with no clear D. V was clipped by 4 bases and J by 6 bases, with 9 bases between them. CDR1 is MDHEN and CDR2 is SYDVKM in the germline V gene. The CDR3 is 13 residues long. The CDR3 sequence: CASSSQIYEKLFF. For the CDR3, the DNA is TGTGCCAGCAGTTCTCAGATTTATGAAAAACTGTTTTTT.

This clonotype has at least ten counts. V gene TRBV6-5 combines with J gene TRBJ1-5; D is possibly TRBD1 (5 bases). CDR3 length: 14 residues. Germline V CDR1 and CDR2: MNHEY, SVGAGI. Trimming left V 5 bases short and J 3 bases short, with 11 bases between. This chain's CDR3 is CASSPRVSNQPQHF. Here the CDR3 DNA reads TGTGCCAGCAGTCCCAGGGTTTCCAATCAGCCCCAGCATTTT.